This T cell receptor beta chain was documented in a study of T cell changes during pregnancy in multiple sclerosis. Clones were sequenced by immunoSEQ multiplex PCR, and TCRdb holds only the in-frame ones, with some missing. Found here are about 31,000 clones, 90% of them singletons; the top ten hold over 3.5%. Germline V CDR1 and CDR2: MRHNA, SNTAGT. The CDR3 has 14 amino acids. The V gene end was trimmed by 2 bases and the J gene end by 4 bases; junction bases not matched to a gene: 2. The chain couples TRBV6-4 to TRBJ2-3, with TRBD2 identical over 8 bases. The receptor's source is a female donor with multiple sclerosis, enrolled in a pregnancy study. The sequencing used CD8+ T cells from peripheral blood mononuclear cells, collected in the second trimester of pregnancy. CDR3 sequence (DNA): TGTGCCAGCAGTGACGGACTAGCCCCAGATACGCAGTATTTT. Translating gives CASSDGLAPDTQYF.